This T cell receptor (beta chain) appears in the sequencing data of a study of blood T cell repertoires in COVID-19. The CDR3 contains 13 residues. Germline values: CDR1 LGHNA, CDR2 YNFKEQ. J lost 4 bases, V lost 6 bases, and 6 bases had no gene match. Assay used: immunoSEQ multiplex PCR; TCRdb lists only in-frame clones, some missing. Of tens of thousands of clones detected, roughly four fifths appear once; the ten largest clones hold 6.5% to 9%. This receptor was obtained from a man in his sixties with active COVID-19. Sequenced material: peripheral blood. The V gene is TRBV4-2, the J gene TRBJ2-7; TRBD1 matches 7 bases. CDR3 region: CASRGQGEYEQYF. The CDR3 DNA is TGTGCCAGCAGGGGGCAGGGGGAATACGAGCAGTACTTC.